This passage covers 8 T cell receptor beta chains from one sample sequenced in a study of graft-versus-host responses after intestinal transplantation. These receptors' antigens are unknown. The repertoire was sequenced with immunoSEQ multiplex PCR; TCRdb's copy has only in-frame clones and lacks some. The sample yields some 81,000 clones, roughly nine tenths seen once. Sequenced here: unstimulated CD4+ T cells sorted from spleen or lymph node cells, sampled before intestinal transplant. The receptor source for this set is a human donor who received an intestinal transplant.

The rearrangement links TRBV5-1 to TRBJ1-2; possibly TRBD1 for D (5 bases). Germline V lookup: CDR1 SGHRS, CDR2 YFSETQ. This CDR3 is 16 amino acids long. V was clipped by 3 bases and J by 8 bases, with 23 bases between them. The CDR3 protein is CASSSPDKESLGGYTF. The CDR3 bases are TGCGCCAGCAGCTCCCCGGACAAGGAGTCACTTGGAGGCTACACCTTC.

The chain carries TRBV18 and TRBJ2-3, with 7 bases identical to TRBD1. Losses at the gene ends were 2 bases for V and 0 bases for J; bases not matched to a gene: 14. Germline V gene sequence: CDR1 KGHSH, CDR2 LQKENI. The CDR3 has 19 amino acids. Here the CDR3 reads CASSPSLRGYQGSTDTQYF. In DNA form, the CDR3 reads TGTGCCAGCTCACCAAGTCTCAGGGGGTATCAAGGTAGCACAGATACGCAGTATTTT. Full variable domain (rest looked up from reference TRBV18 and TRBJ2-3): NAGVMQNPRHLVRRRGQEARLRCSPMKGHSHVYWYRQLPEEGLKFMVYLQKENIIDESGMPKERFSAEFPKEGPSILRIQQVVRGDSAAYFCASSPSLRGYQGSTDTQYFGPGTRLTVL.

The V and J genes are TRBV18 and TRBJ2-5; 10 positions match TRBD2. The germline gives CDR1 KGHSH, CDR2 LQKENI. The CDR3 loop spans 17 amino acids. With V trimmed by 3 bases and J by 0 bases, 7 bases remained unmatched. CDR3 sequence: CASSPRTSGINQETQYF. The CDR3 coding sequence is TGTGCCAGCTCACCTCGGACTAGCGGTATTAACCAAGAGACCCAGTACTTC.

CDR3 coding DNA: TGTGCCTGGGGACATGGAGGAAACACCATATATTTT. Translating gives CAWGHGGNTIYF. This rearrangement joins TRBV30 to TRBJ1-3, with D perhaps TRBD1 (5 bases). The CDR3 totals 12 residues. The germline V gene has CDR1 GTSNPN and CDR2 SVGIG (reference sequence). V gave up 5 bases and J gave up 4 bases, with 9 bases separating them. Full variable domain (remainder filled in from reference TRBV30 and TRBJ1-3): SQTIHQWPATLVQPVGSPLSLECTVEGTSNPNLYWYRQAAGRGLQLLFYSVGIGQISSEVPQNLSASRPQDRQFILSSKKLLLSDSGFYLCAWGHGGNTIYFGEGSWLTVV.

DNA for the CDR3: TGTGCCAGCAGCTCACAGAGAAGTAAGACAGATACGCAGTATTTT. This translates into CASSSQRSKTDTQYF. The chain uses TRBV7-8 and TRBJ2-3; D is unclear. The V gene lost 4 bases and the J gene lost 3 bases, with 14 bases spanning the gap. Germline V gives CDR1 SGHVS, CDR2 FQNEAQ. The CDR3 runs to 15 residues.

The DNA for the CDR3 is TGTGCCTGGAGTGTATCGGGGCGCGCGGGGGGAAACACCATATATTTT. This sequence encodes CAWSVSGRAGGNTIYF. The V and J genes are TRBV30 and TRBJ1-3, with a possible D match to TRBD1 (5 bases). The CDR3 length is 16 residues. Germline CDR1 is GTSNPN and CDR2 is SVGIG (reference sequence). V lost 0 bases to trimming and J lost 4 bases, with 16 bases between them.

This chain links TRBV7-2 with TRBJ2-7, with D uncertain. V lost 2 bases to trimming and J lost 0 bases, with 8 bases between them. The CDR3 is 14 amino acids. Germline V lookup: CDR1 SGHTA, CDR2 FQGNSA. The DNA for the CDR3 is TGTGCCAGCAGCTTAAGGCGGAACTCCTACGAGCAGTACTTC. Its translation is CASSLRRNSYEQYF.

This rearrangement joins TRBV19 to TRBJ1-4; D is ambiguous. The CDR3 totals 16 residues. The V and J ends lost 5 bases and 0 bases respectively, with 13 bases between them. Germline V CDR1 and CDR2: LNHDA, SQIVND (reference sequence). DNA of the CDR3: TGTGCCAGTAGTGTTTCACGACTTGCAACTAATGAAAAACTGTTTTTT. Translating it yields CASSVSRLATNEKLFF.